Listed below are T cell receptor beta chains from one sample, sequenced in a study of T cell repertoires in cytomegalovirus infection. Antigen specificity for these receptors is unknown. In TCRdb, the reads were re-called with MiXCR into one record per CDR3 protein. The sample yields roughly 350,000 distinct CDR3 sequences, about 35% seen once. Here the sequenced sample was cultured PBMCs, taken from culture after CMV antigen stimulation. Every receptor here comes from a human donor in good health (CMV status not recorded). Some clones in this sample may be carry-over from other donors' samples. The CDR3 runs from the conserved cysteine through the conserved F or W. A D gene is named only where the DNA matches it firmly. Size tells how often a clone was seen (once, few, many) or the class of an expanded clone, and some rows leave it out.

clone_size d_call j_call v_call cdr3_nt cdr3_aa
many TRBD2 TRBJ2-6 TRBV9 TGTGCCAGCAGCCCCCGACTAGCGGGAGGCTCTGGGGCCAACGTCCTGACTTTC CASSPRLAGGSGANVLTF
NA TRBD2 TRBJ2-4 TRBV6-2/TRBV6-3 TGTGCCAGCAGTTACCCCGGGACTACTCGAGGAGCCAAAAACATTCAGTACTTC CASSYPGTTRGAKNIQYF
few NA TRBJ1-3 TRBV7-2 TGTGCCAGCAGCTTAGGTTGGGAGGACACCATATATTTT CASSLGWEDTIYF
few TRBD2 TRBJ2-3 TRBV29-1 TGCAGCGTTGAAGGCCCAGCGGGACGTTCCACAGATACGCAGTATTTT CSVEGPAGRSTDTQYF
once NA TRBJ1-1 TRBV12-3/TRBV12-4 TGTGCCAGCAGTTTAGAATCAGAAGCTTTCTTT CASSLESEAFF
NA NA TRBJ1-5 TRBV29-1 TGCAGCGTGGGAGACGGATACAATCAGCCCCAGCATTTT CSVGDGYNQPQHF
few NA TRBJ2-3 TRBV12-3/TRBV12-4 TGTGCCAGCAGTTTTTTTCTACGGGGCACTAGCACAGATACGCAGTATTTT CASSFFLRGTSTDTQYF
NA NA TRBJ1-1 TRBV6-5 TGTGCCAGCACGCGGCTTCGGAACACTGAAGCTTTCTTT CASTRLRNTEAFF
NA TRBD2 TRBJ2-5 TRBV5-3 TGTGCCAGCAGCTTCCGAGGCAGCGGGAGGCAACAGGAGACCCAGTACTTC CASSFRGSGRQQETQYF
NA TRBD2 TRBJ2-3 TRBV28 TGTGCCAGCAGTCCTAGCGGACTTCCCCCGACAGATACGCAGTATTTT CASSPSGLPPTDTQYF
many NA TRBJ2-3 TRBV7-2 TGTGCCAGCAGCTTAGCAGGGCGCACAGATACGCAGTATTTT CASSLAGRTDTQYF
few NA TRBJ2-5 TRBV12-3/TRBV12-4 TGTGCCAGCAGTTGGACGGGCGCCCCAGAGACCCAGTACTTC CASSWTGAPETQYF
few NA TRBJ1-2 TRBV11-2 TGTGCCAGCAGCTGGGGGGCTAGTTCTGGCTACACCTTC CASSWGASSGYTF
NA TRBD2 TRBJ2-2 TRBV19 TGTGCCAGTAGTATTGCGGTTAGCGGGAGGGGTCCCGGGGAGCTGTTTTTT CASSIAVSGRGPGELFF
NA NA TRBJ1-2 TRBV28 TGTGCCAGCACCACGAAGGCCGGGATGCGTAGGGGGTACACCTTC CASTTKAGMRRGYTF